This T cell receptor (beta chain) was identified in a study of blood T cell repertoires in COVID-19. The method was immunoSEQ multiplex PCR; TCRdb's version includes in-frame clones alone and lacks a portion of them. Here the sample spans roughly 250,000 clones, about 82% being singletons. Participant reports of clinical history set cohort assignment. From germline, CDR1 is SGHNT and CDR2 YENEEA. Trimming stripped 1 base from V and 7 bases from J, with 13 bases between. The length of the CDR3 is 15 residues. The J gene is TRBJ1-4, the V gene TRBV11-3; perhaps TRBD1 as D (5 bases). The sequence derives from a woman aged 45 to 65 who had recovered from COVID-19. Sequenced input: PBMCs or T cells enriched from blood (not recorded which). Here the CDR3 reads CASSLGGRLPEKLFF. Here the CDR3 DNA reads TGTGCCAGCAGCTTAGGGGGCCGACTGCCTGAAAAACTGTTTTTT.